This T cell receptor (beta chain) is drawn from a study of CD8 T cells in Susac syndrome. The CDR3 runs to 16 residues. The germline V gene encodes CDR1 LNHDA and CDR2 SQIVND (reference sequence). Unmatched junction bases numbered 6, after V lost 4 bases and J lost 4 bases. The multiple sclerosis controls were treatment-naive patients affected by stable or active relapsing-remitting disease. It was with random hexamers that about 0.45 to 1 ug RNA was reverse transcribed. MiXCR, applied by TCRdb to the immunoSEQ multiplex PCR reads, yields one record per CDR3 protein. The sample lists approximately 220,000 distinct CDR3 sequences; 85% to 95% were seen once.

Sequencing was carried out using CD4+ T cells from PBMCs. The chain couples TRBV19 to TRBJ1-5; TRBD1 matches at 11 bases. This sequence was found in a human donor with multiple sclerosis. The CDR3 region is CASSTGGTGGNQPQHF. CDR3 sequence (DNA): TGTGCCAGTAGTACGGGAGGGACAGGGGGAAATCAGCCCCAGCATTTT.